Each of the 4 T cell receptor beta chains below was sequenced from the same sample in a study of regulatory T cells in long-lasting Graves disease. Construction of the TCR beta libraries employed iRepertoire HTBI primers in conjunction with Arm-PCR of CDR3 regions. From the multiplex PCR reads, TCRdb called clonotypes with MiXCR, one entry per CDR3 protein. The repertoire holds over 350,000 distinct CDR3 sequences, 15% seen once, with approximately 8% in the top ten. Time point denoted: newly diagnosed GD, antithyroid drugs for less than 3 months. Scientists built the TCR library using RNA that was extracted from PBMCs. These data were likewise used in another study, on T cells in Graves' hyperthyroidism and ophthalmopathy.

Sample: peripheral blood mononuclear cells (PBMCs), taken at new diagnosis, from a patient treated with antithyroid drugs. These receptors were obtained from a woman aged 40 to 50 with Graves disease.

This clonotype was observed many times. The chain recombines TRBV5-5 with TRBJ1-5, with D unresolved. V lost 0 bases to trimming and J lost 2 bases, with 9 bases between them. From germline, CDR1 is SGHKS and CDR2 YYEKEE (reference sequence). This CDR3 spans 15 amino acids. For the CDR3, the DNA is TGTGCCAGCAGCTTGGGAGGGCACGGCAATCAGCCCCAGCATTTT. Translation gives CASSLGGHGNQPQHF.

This clonotype was detected many times. The V and J genes are TRBV13 and TRBJ2-1, with TRBD2 matching over 10 bases. Trimming took 6 bases from V and 4 from J; bases not matched to a gene: 6. The length of the CDR3 is 15 residues. Per germline, CDR1 PRHDT and CDR2 FYEKMQ (reference sequence). CDR3 region: CASRKAGGLYNEQFF. As DNA, the CDR3 is TGTGCCAGCAGAAAAGCGGGAGGGCTGTACAATGAGCAGTTCTTC.

V usage is TRBV4-1 and J usage is TRBJ2-3, with 7 bases that match TRBD2. The CDR3 extends over 18 amino acids. The germline V gene encodes CDR1 MGHRA and CDR2 YSYEKL. V shed 2 bases and J 1 base; nucleotides not matched to a gene: 12. CDR3 loop: CASSQITLGTNGTDTQYF. The CDR3 nucleotides are TGCGCCAGCAGCCAAATAACCCTGGGGACTAACGGCACAGATACGCAGTATTTT.

This clonotype was detected ten times or more. This chain connects TRBV5-1 to TRBJ1-1; 8 bases are a match to TRBD1. The V gene's germline CDR1 is SGHRS and CDR2 YFSETQ. The J segment lost 6 bases and the V segment lost 1 base, leaving 5 bases of the junction unmatched. The length of the CDR3 is 14 residues. The CDR3 DNA reads TGCGCCAGCAGCTTGCGTCAGGGGGCCTCTGAAGCTTTCTTT. Translated: CASSLRQGASEAFF.